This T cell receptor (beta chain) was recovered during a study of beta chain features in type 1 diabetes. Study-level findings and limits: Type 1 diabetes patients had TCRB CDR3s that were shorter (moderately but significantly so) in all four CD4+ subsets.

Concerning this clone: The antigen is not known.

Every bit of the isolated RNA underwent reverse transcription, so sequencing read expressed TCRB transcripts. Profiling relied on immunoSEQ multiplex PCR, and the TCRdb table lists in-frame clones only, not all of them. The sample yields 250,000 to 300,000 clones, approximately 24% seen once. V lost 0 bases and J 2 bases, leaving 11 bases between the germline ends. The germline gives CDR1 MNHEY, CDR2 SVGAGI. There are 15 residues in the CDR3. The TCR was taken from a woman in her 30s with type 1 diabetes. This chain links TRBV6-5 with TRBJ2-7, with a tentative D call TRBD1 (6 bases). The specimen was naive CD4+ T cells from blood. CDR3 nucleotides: TGTGCCAGCAGTTACTCGCAGGACAGAACCTACGAGCAGTACTTC. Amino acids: CASSYSQDRTYEQYF.